The present TCR beta chain was sequenced within a study of T cell responses to AZD1222 COVID-19 vaccine. Looking at the study overall: Some second doses came at about 4 weeks and others at about 12 weeks; these were pooled.

The method was immunoSEQ multiplex PCR; TCRdb's version includes in-frame clones alone and lacks a portion of them. This table holds more than 110,000 clones, 70% to 90% found once. Overall study results and limits: The donor cohort was predominantly white British with a female majority, and clonal diversity may have been underestimated.

Worth noting for this clone: Its antigen is not identified.

This sequence was found in an adult in good health. The sequences come from peripheral blood, collected on day 0 of AZD1222 vaccination.

The CDR3 nucleotides read TGTGCCAGCAGCCCAATCACAGGGAACACCGGGGAGCTGTTTTTT. As protein: CASSPITGNTGELFF. The rearrangement links TRBV4-2 to TRBJ2-2; D is possibly TRBD1 (5 bases). CDR3 length: 15 amino acids. CDR1 is LGHNA, CDR2 YNFKEQ, per germline. V was clipped by 4 bases and J by 1 base, with 10 bases between them.